This T cell receptor (beta chain) was recorded in a study of cytomegalovirus exposure and HLA in healthy donors (dated 2017 in TCRdb). About the investigation overall: The 500 to 700 repertoires of the first cohort and the approximately 110 validation repertoires were produced on the same platform, according to a later analysis. A separate validation cohort of approximately 120 different subjects was used in addition to the approximately 700-subject first cohort. To predict cytomegalovirus infection status, the study brought together high-throughput TCR immunosequencing, statistical association of individual TCRs with disease status, and machine learning. The aim of the study was to test whether cataloging public T cell receptors could identify signatures of past pathogen exposure.

The donors belonged to the validation cohort of around 120 subjects, which was separate from the approximately 610-subject first cohort. As for this clone: What antigen it recognizes has not been identified. No base quality values were provided; no much bigger clone lies one nucleotide off.

What the authors observed across the whole study: A later analysis found that TCRs clustered in the first cohort also tended to co-occur in the roughly 120 validation repertoires, with 94% of cluster scores above 0. In vitro tests confirmed that a few of the cytomegalovirus-associated TCR beta chains recognize cytomegalovirus antigens. Cytomegalovirus status was reported to be diagnosed by the classifier with high specificity and sensitivity in both the original and validation cohorts. The study listed approximately 160 TCR beta chains as associated with cytomegalovirus. The validation cohort had no HLA typing available for a later analysis, so co-occurrence within that cohort was assessed over all 120 or so repertoires. The authors suggested that the approach could potentially be extended to other disease states and immunological phenotypes. Most TCR sequences were observed very rarely across donors, whereas some public TCRs were present in many individuals.

The library was built by means of the immunoSEQ multiplex PCR assay. Per the original workflow: A statistical classification framework was built for diagnosing cytomegalovirus status from the catalog of TCR beta chain sequences. TCRdb stores this immuneACCESS table with in-frame sequences only. Part of the clones is absent; in the studies checked, under half of the shortfall reflects unresolved V genes, and no reason is known for the rest. Clonal size and the V and J genes are those of that table, whereas D and trimming came from the DNA. This sample is represented by around 200,000 clones; roughly three quarters of them were singletons. The ten top clones hold 1% to 1.5% of the sample. The germline V end is reduced by 5 bases and the J end by 1 base; junction bases left unmatched: 2. From cysteine to phenylalanine, the CDR3 is 12 amino acids long. The entry retains the CDR3 DNA only, 36 bases that are in frame from base 1. From the germline V gene (reference sequence), CDR1 is GTSNPN and CDR2 is SVGIG.

The TCR originated in a woman aged 25 to 39 in good health and CMV-seronegative. Here the chain combines TRBV30 and TRBJ2-7, with TRBD1 matching 7 junction bases. Sequencing used PBMCs. The nucleotides are TGTGCCTGGGCAGGGGGTTCCTACGAGCAGTACTTC. This is translated as CAWAGGSYEQYF.